This T cell receptor (beta chain) emerged from a study of T-cell memory formation after mild COVID-19 listed by TCRdb under 2021. Regarding the study in general: Most TCR sequence clusters were specific to one of the two donors. T-cell clones expanding and contracting after mild COVID-19 in a couple of donors were tracked by longitudinal TCRalpha and TCRbeta repertoire sequencing. The cohort comprised two young, previously healthy adult volunteers, one female and one male.

The investigation overall reported the following: Contracting CD4+ clones appeared mostly in the CM and EM memory subsets, whereas CD8+ clones were enriched in EMRA. Balanced CD4/CD8 phenotypes were observed for clones contracting from day 15 to 85, whereas a bias towards CD4+ was observed for a second wave of clones expanding from day 15 to 37. Some responding clones were detected in pre-infection memory, suggesting pre-existing cross-reactive memory T cells joined the SARS-CoV-2 response. SARS-CoV-2 specificity of the second-wave clones peaking on day 37 was not confirmed. Only two mild cases were covered in the study, and larger cohorts including severe cases with pre-infection samples were considered necessary.

Reading the germline V gene (reference sequence) gives CDR1 LGHDT and CDR2 YNNKEL. The CDR3 spans 16 residues, from the cysteine through the phenylalanine. Just CDR3 DNA is preserved here, 48 bases in frame from base 1. The germline ends are 18 bases apart after V is trimmed by 4 bases and J by 3 bases. These reads were obtained on an Illumina NovaSeq 6000. TCRalpha and TCRbeta cDNA libraries were constructed by 5'RACE with constant-segment primers, with sample barcodes and unique molecular identifiers being introduced. RNA was extracted from every sample with Trizol reagent. Amplification of the libraries took two PCR steps, and the second step added a second sample barcode plus Illumina TruSeq adapters. The libraries were sequenced on an Illumina NovaSeq using 2 x 150 bp paired-end reads. The source study handled its data this way. The reads were demultiplexed and collapsed into UMI-guided consensus sequences using migec v1.2.7. Using mixcr v2.1.11, UMI consensuses were aligned to TRA and TRB V and J templates and then assembled into clonotypes. A clonotype was counted as expanded or contracted only when both edgeR and NoisET called the clonotype significant, with the noise models trained on biological replicates. For edgeR calls, the cutoffs were a false discovery rate-adjusted p below 0.01 and a log2 fold-change threshold of 1. As an exploratory analysis of dynamics, max-normalized trajectories of the 1000 most abundant clonotypes were examined by PCA with hierarchical clustering. Separately sequenced CD4+ and CD8+ repertoires were used to assign a CD4 or CD8 phenotype to each responding clone. In-frame beta chains were kept once TCRdb had trimmed the public reads at Q25 with fastp and called clones with MiXCR. Rows with one shared CDR3 protein collapse into an entry with the most common genes and DNA. The V and J calls were determined by TCRdb, not by the authors. A total of around 200,000 distinct CDR3 sequences appear in this sample, about 27% of them only once. About 10% of the sample rests with the top ten.

Ficoll-Paque density gradient centrifugation was the method used to isolate PBMCs. Comment on this clonotype: This clone's antigen is unknown. There are no base qualities to consult, and no much larger clone falls within one base.

This receptor was identified in an adult woman who had mild COVID-19 (a few samples of this study predate the infection). The sample titles of this study are shuffled in the database, so cell type and time point are left out; the donor was told from shared clones. Material: PBMCs or a T cell subset sorted from them (not recorded which). The chain is encoded by TRBV3-1 joined to TRBJ2-5, with TRBD2 tentatively as D gene (7 bases match). The DNA sequence is TGTGCCAGCAGCCTCGGGACGCGGGGGCGGGAAGAGACCCAGTACTTC. This is translated as CASSLGTRGREETQYF.